This entry lists 21 T cell receptor beta chains sequenced from one sample in a study of RUNX1 and TCR beta rearrangement in T-cell leukemia. TCR beta DJ and VDJ rearrangements were read by next generation amplicon sequencing. TCRdb reanalysed the PCR reads using MiXCR and keeps one entry per CDR3 protein. This sample has 170 or so distinct CDR3 sequences, with around 46% found just once. The sample taken for sequencing was blood. Receptors were obtained from a female donor with T-cell acute lymphoblastic leukemia.

CDR3 residues: CASSSTGLAVYEQYF. DNA for the CDR3: TGTGCCAGCAGCTCAACGGGACTAGCGGTATACGAGCAGTACTTC. The V and J genes are TRBV5-6 and TRBJ2-7; TRBD2 aligns across 11 bases. This CDR3 contains 15 residues. Germline V gene data show CDR1 as SGHDT and CDR2 as YYEEEE. Germline trimming cut 3 bases from V and 4 bases from J; bases unmatched to any gene: 6.

By frequency in the sample, this clonotype is hyperexpanded. This sequence joins TRBV19 and TRBJ1-1; 8 nucleotides line up with TRBD1. In germline, CDR1 is LNHDA, CDR2 SQIVND (reference sequence). The CDR3 runs 16 residues. The ends lost 3 bases at V and 0 bases at J; junction bases unmatched: 6. The CDR3 reads CASSIGRGLVNTEAFF. In DNA form, the CDR3 reads TGTGCCAGTAGTATTGGCAGGGGGCTGGTGAACACTGAAGCTTTCTTT.

The chain is built from TRBV20-1 and TRBJ2-1, with 10 bases lining up with TRBD2. CDR3 length equals 16 residues. V lost 6 bases to trimming and J lost 4 bases; unmatched junction nucleotides: 12. The germline gives CDR1 DFQATT, CDR2 SNEGSKA (reference sequence). CDR3 loop: CSANSGRLTIYNEQFF. In DNA form, the CDR3 reads TGCAGTGCCAATAGCGGGAGGCTCACGATATACAATGAGCAGTTCTTC.

The chain joins TRBV4-2 to TRBJ2-3; a weak D match, TRBD2 (6 bases). Germline V lookup: CDR1 LGHNA, CDR2 YNFKEQ. The CDR3 length is 17 residues. V shed 0 bases and J shed 2 bases, with 15 bases lying between them. CDR3 sequence reads: CASSQEGGYSDTDTQYF. CDR3 coding DNA: TGTGCCAGCAGCCAAGAAGGAGGGTATAGTGACACAGATACGCAGTATTTT.

The gene calls are TRBV5-5 and TRBJ2-3, with TRBD1 identical over 9 bases. Germline V CDR1 and CDR2: SGHKS, YYEKEE (reference sequence). The CDR3 loop spans 16 amino acids. The J segment lost 2 bases and the V segment lost 4 bases, leaving 8 bases of the junction unmatched. The CDR3 DNA is TGTGCCAGCAGCCTGGTCGGGACAGGGAACACAGATACGCAGTATTTT. It translates to CASSLVGTGNTDTQYF.

This chain connects TRBV4-2 to TRBJ1-1; 7 bases align to TRBD1. Looked up from germline, CDR1 is LGHNA and CDR2 is YNFKEQ. V was clipped by 0 bases and J by 4 bases; unmatched bases: 5. CDR3 length: 15 amino acids. The CDR3 bases are TGTGCCAGCAGCCAAGATGACAGGGAAACCACTGAAGCTTTCTTT. This sequence encodes CASSQDDRETTEAFF.

This chain uses TRBV18 with TRBJ1-1; 7 bases match TRBD1. The CDR3 has 17 amino acids. V was pared by 6 bases and J by 0 bases, with 13 bases of the junction left unmatched. Germline CDR1 reads KGHSH; CDR2 reads LQKENI. The CDR3: CASSPGTENKMNTEAFF. The CDR3 DNA reads as TGTGCCAGCTCCCCCGGGACAGAGAATAAAATGAACACTGAAGCTTTCTTT.

By frequency in the sample, this clonotype is medium-sized (0.01 to 0.1%). The chain couples TRBV2 to TRBJ1-1; tentative D call: TRBD1 (6 bases). CDR1 is SNHLY, CDR2 FYNNEI, per germline. V lost 6 bases to trimming and J lost 1 base, with 12 bases between them. The CDR3 spans 14 residues. This CDR3 is CASSLTGSNTEAFF. The CDR3, as DNA: TGTGCCAGCAGCCTGACAGGCTCGAACACTGAAGCTTTCTTT.

CDR3: CASGGEVYTF. CDR3 DNA sequence: TGCGCCAGCGGGGGTGAGGTCTACACCTTC. The chain combines TRBV5-1 with TRBJ1-2, with a tentative D call TRBD1 (5 bases). The CDR3 runs 10 residues. The ends were cut back, 7 bases at V and 10 bases at J, with 11 bases in the middle. CDR1 SGHRS and CDR2 YFSETQ come from the germline V gene.

The chain's CDR3 is CSARQGYEQYF. Here the CDR3 DNA reads TGCAGTGCTAGACAGGGCTACGAGCAGTACTTC. This chain connects TRBV20-1 to TRBJ2-7; a weak D match, TRBD1 (5 bases). Trimming pared 2 bases from V and 3 bases from J, leaving 5 bases between. CDR3 size: 11 residues. Germline assignment: CDR1 DFQATT and CDR2 SNEGSKA (reference sequence).

The chain links TRBV3-1 to TRBJ1-2, with unresolved D. The CDR3 loop spans 14 amino acids. Trimming took off 0 bases at V and 6 bases at J, with 11 bases between the two ends. Germline V lookup: CDR1 LGHDT, CDR2 YNNKEL (reference sequence). The CDR3 DNA reads as TGTGCCAGCAGCCAAGATGGGGTTTTGAATGGCTACACCTTC. It specifies CASSQDGVLNGYTF.

In this sample, this clonotype turned up once. The chain joins TRBV4-1 to TRBJ2-7; possible D gene TRBD1, 5 bases. The CDR3 extends over 17 amino acids. Trimming stripped 0 bases from V and 2 bases from J, with 17 bases between. Looked up from germline, CDR1 is MGHRA and CDR2 is YSYEKL. The DNA for the CDR3 is TGCGCCAGCAGCCAAGAGGGGTTTTGGGGCTTCCCCTACGAGCAGTACTTC. It encodes CASSQEGFWGFPYEQYF.

This clonotype is termed medium-sized. The J gene is TRBJ1-6, the V gene TRBV5-1; D uncertain. The CDR3 loop spans 15 amino acids. Germline loops: CDR1 SGHRS, CDR2 YFSETQ. With 0 bases removed from V and 9 bases from J, the gap between germline ends came to 13 bases. The CDR3 sequence is CASSLAELGSSPLHF. As DNA, the CDR3 is TGCGCCAGCAGCTTGGCCGAGTTGGGTTCTTCACCCCTCCACTTT.

By its share, this clonotype is hyperexpanded (1% or more). The V and J genes are TRBV20-1 and TRBJ2-1, with 15 bases matching TRBD2. The germline gives CDR1 DFQATT, CDR2 SNEGSKA (reference sequence). V was pared by 6 bases and J by 7 bases, with 4 bases of the junction left unmatched. There are 14 residues in the CDR3. The CDR3 is CSARTSGGDNEQFF. As DNA, the CDR3 is TGCAGTGCCCGGACTAGCGGGGGGGATAATGAGCAGTTCTTC.

This sequence joins TRBV11-2 and TRBJ1-2; D might be TRBD1 (5 bases). Deletions cut 0 bases from V and 4 bases from J, with 9 bases between. The CDR3 totals 14 residues. Germline CDR1 reads SGHAT; CDR2 reads FQNNGV. CDR3 sequence (DNA): TGTGCCAGCAGCTTAGATCCAGGGCGCTATGGCTACACCTTC. Its translation: CASSLDPGRYGYTF. The full variable domain, its missing parts supplied by reference TRBV11-2 and TRBJ1-2, is EAGVAQSPRYKIIEKRQSVAFWCNPISGHATLYWYQQILGQGPKLLIQFQNNGVVDDSQLPKDRFSAERLKGVDSTLKIQPAKLEDSAVYLCASSLDPGRYGYTFGSGTRLTVV.

This clonotype ranks as large. This chain links TRBV20-1 with TRBJ2-3; tentatively, D is TRBD2 (6 bases). The ends were cut back, 4 bases at V and 2 bases at J, with 16 bases in the middle. Germline lookup yields CDR1 DFQATT and CDR2 SNEGSKA (reference sequence). This CDR3 is built from 15 residues. CDR3: CSATTRDSLTDTQYF. CDR3 DNA sequence: TGCAGTGCTACGACCCGGGACTCACTCACAGATACGCAGTATTTT.

This clonotype is labeled large. J is TRBJ1-6 and V is TRBV2, with TRBD1 matching over 7 bases. CDR3 length: 13 residues. The V and J ends lost 9 bases and 6 bases, in that order; junction bases with no gene match: 5. Germline V gene data show CDR1 as SNHLY and CDR2 as FYNNEI. The CDR3: CASLTGSNSPLHF. The CDR3, as DNA: TGTGCCAGTTTGACAGGGTCTAATTCACCCCTCCACTTT.

By proportion, this clonotype is hyperexpanded. J is TRBJ2-2 and V is TRBV12-3 or TRBV12-4, with a weak D call TRBD2 (6 bases). V was trimmed by 8 bases and J by 0 bases, leaving 10 bases between them. The CDR3 spans 14 residues. CDR3 bases: TGTGCCAGCCCCTCGGGAGCGAACACCGGGGAGCTGTTTTTT. It yields the protein CASPSGANTGELFF.

By share, this clonotype counts as hyperexpanded. V and J are TRBV5-6 and TRBJ1-1; D unclear. The CDR3 length is 15 residues. The germline V and J ends were trimmed by 2 bases and 1 base, with 12 bases remaining between them. Germline loops: CDR1 SGHDT, CDR2 YYEEEE. CDR3 sequence reads: CASSFFRWGNTEAFF. CDR3 nucleotides: TGTGCCAGCAGCTTTTTTCGATGGGGGAACACTGAAGCTTTCTTT.

V usage is TRBV20-1 and J usage is TRBJ2-2; D possibly corresponds to TRBD2 (6 bases). Germline V gene lookup returns CDR1 DFQATT and CDR2 SNEGSKA (reference sequence). CDR3 length equals 13 residues. CDR3: CSCRDSTTGELFF. For the CDR3, the DNA is TGCAGCTGCCGGGACTCAACCACCGGGGAGCTGTTTTTT.

The V gene is TRBV20-1, the J gene TRBJ1-1; no clear D. The CDR3 covers 13 residues. Per the germline V gene, CDR1 is DFQATT and CDR2 is SNEGSKA (reference sequence). Trimming removed 0 bases at V and 6 bases at J, with 11 bases between. The CDR3 DNA reads TGCAGTGCTAGAGATCCTTTCGGGCCTGAAGCTTTCTTT. Translation gives CSARDPFGPEAFF.